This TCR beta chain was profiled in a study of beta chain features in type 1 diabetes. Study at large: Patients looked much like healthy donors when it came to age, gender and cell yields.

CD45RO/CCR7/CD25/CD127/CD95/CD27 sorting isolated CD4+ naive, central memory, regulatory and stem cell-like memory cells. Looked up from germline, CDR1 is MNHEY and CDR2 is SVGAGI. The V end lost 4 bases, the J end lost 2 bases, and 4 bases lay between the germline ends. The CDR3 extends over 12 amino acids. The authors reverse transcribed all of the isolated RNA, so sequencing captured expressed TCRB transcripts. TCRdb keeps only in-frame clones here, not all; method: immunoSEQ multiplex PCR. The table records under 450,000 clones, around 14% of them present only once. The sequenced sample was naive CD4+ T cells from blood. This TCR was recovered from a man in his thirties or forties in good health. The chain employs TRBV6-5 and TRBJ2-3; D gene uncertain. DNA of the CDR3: TGTGCCAGCAGTTCCAACACAGATACGCAGTATTTT. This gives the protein CASSSNTDTQYF.